These T cell receptor beta chains were read from a single sample in a study of Ad26.COV2.S vaccination and SARS-CoV-2 variants. Generated by immunoSEQ multiplex PCR, the TCRdb table keeps only in-frame clones and is missing some. The sample records about 380,000 clones, about 80% being singletons. The sequencing used peripheral blood, collected in a trial of Ad26.COV2.S vaccine versus placebo. All receptors come from a person aged 18-65 years who received the Ad26.COV2.S COVID-19 vaccine or a placebo. Each CDR3 is given with its conserved first and last residue. A D gene is named only where the DNA matches it firmly. For some rows the clone size is stated as once, few or many, or as a class when expanded; others skip it.

>TRBV7-9|TRBJ2-1|-|-
TGTGCCAGCAGTCGCCGGGCCTCGACCAACAATGAGCAGTTCTTC
CASSRRASTNNEQFF
>TRBV6-2/TRBV6-3|TRBJ2-7|TRBD2|-
TGTGCCAGCAGCCAGCAGATAAGCGGGGGGACTTCCTACGAGCAGTACTTC
CASSQQISGGTSYEQYF
>TRBV6-2/TRBV6-3|TRBJ1-2|-|-
TGTGCCAGCAGTCCGACGGGCTGGGGCTACACCTTC
CASSPTGWGYTF
>TRBV7-3|TRBJ1-1|TRBD1|-
TGTGCCAGCAGCTACGGGACAGGGGGAGCTTTCTTT
CASSYGTGGAFF
>TRBV19|TRBJ2-7|TRBD1|-
TGTGCCAGTAGTATGGGCGGGACAGGGGCATACGAGCAGTACTTC
CASSMGGTGAYEQYF
>TRBV7-9|TRBJ1-3|-|-
TGTGCCAGCAGAAAACAGGACCTCTCTGGAAACACCATATATTTT
CASRKQDLSGNTIYF
>TRBV21-1|TRBJ1-6|-|-
TGTGCCAGTTCGGGACAGAGCTCACCCCTCCACTTT
CASSGQSSPLHF
>TRBV29-1|TRBJ2-7|TRBD1|once
TGCAGCGTCTCCCTCTATCAGGGGGCAGAGGAGCAGTACTTC
CSVSLYQGAEEQYF
>TRBV19|TRBJ1-5|TRBD1|-
TGTGCCAGTAGTATTATCGGGACAGGGGTATGGCAGCCCCAGCATTTT
CASSIIGTGVWQPQHF
>TRBV7-9|TRBJ2-3|-|-
TGTGCCAGCAGCCTCGGAGGGCTGCCGATCACAGATACGCAGTATTTT
CASSLGGLPITDTQYF
>TRBV4-2|TRBJ2-3|-|-
TGTGCCAGCAGCCCCGGAGGCGCAGATACGCAGTATTTT
CASSPGGADTQYF
>TRBV3-1/TRBV3-2|TRBJ2-5|-|-
TGTGCCAGCAGCCTGAGGGACAGCGGGGTTAAAGAGACCCAGTACTTC
CASSLRDSGVKETQYF
>TRBV7-9|TRBJ2-3|TRBD2|-
TGTGCCAGCTTACGGACTAGCGGGGGGCCCCTACCGTTGGATACGCAGTATTTT
CASLRTSGGPLPLDTQYF
>TRBV6-5|TRBJ1-4|TRBD1|-
TGTGCCAGCAGTTACAGCCCAGGGGGACCTAATGAAAAACTGTTTTTT
CASSYSPGGPNEKLFF